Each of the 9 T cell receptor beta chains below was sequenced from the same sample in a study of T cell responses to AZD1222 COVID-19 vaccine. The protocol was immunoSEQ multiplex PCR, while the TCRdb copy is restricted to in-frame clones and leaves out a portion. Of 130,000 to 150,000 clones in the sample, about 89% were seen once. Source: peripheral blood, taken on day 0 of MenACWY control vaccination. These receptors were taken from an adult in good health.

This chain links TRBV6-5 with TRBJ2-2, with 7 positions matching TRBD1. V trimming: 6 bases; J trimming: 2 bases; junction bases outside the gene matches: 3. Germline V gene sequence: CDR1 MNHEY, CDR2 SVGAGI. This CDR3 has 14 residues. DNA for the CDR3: TGTGCCAGCAGGGGACAGATCAACACCGGGGAGCTGTTTTTT. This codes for CASRGQINTGELFF.

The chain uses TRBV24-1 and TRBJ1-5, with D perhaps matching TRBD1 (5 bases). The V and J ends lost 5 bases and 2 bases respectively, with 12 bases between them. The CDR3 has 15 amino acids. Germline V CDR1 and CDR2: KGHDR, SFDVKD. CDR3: CATSGGARGNQPQHF. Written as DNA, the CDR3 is TGTGCCACCAGTGGAGGGGCCCGGGGCAATCAGCCCCAGCATTTT.

CDR3 DNA sequence: TGCGCCAGCAGCTTGGATGGTAGGAGCGGTGGAAACACCATATATTTT. It codes for CASSLDGRSGGNTIYF. The V and J genes are TRBV5-1 and TRBJ1-3; D gene uncertain. This CDR3 region has 16 residues. Trimming took off 0 bases at V and 3 bases at J, with 13 bases between the two ends. Germline CDR1 is SGHRS and CDR2 is YFSETQ. The full variable domain, in which reference TRBV5-1 and TRBJ1-3 provide the parts outside the CDR3, is KAGVTQTPRYLIKTRGQQVTLSCSPISGHRSVSWYQQTPGQGLQFLFEYFSETQRNKGNFPGRFSGRQFSNSRSEMNVSTLELGDSALYLCASSLDGRSGGNTIYFGEGSWLTVV.

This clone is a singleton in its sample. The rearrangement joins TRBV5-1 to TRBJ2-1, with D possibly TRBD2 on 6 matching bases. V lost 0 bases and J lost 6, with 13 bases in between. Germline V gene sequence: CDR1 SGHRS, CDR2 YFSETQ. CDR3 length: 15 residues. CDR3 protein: CASSLAVSGGNEQFF. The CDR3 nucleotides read TGCGCCAGCAGCTTGGCCGTCTCCGGGGGCAATGAGCAGTTCTTC.

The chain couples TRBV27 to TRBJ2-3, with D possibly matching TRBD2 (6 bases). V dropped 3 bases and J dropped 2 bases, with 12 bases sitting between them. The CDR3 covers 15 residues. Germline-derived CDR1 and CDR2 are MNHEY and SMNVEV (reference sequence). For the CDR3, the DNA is TGTGCCAGCAGTTTCGGGACTGTAGTCACAGATACGCAGTATTTT. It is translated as CASSFGTVVTDTQYF.

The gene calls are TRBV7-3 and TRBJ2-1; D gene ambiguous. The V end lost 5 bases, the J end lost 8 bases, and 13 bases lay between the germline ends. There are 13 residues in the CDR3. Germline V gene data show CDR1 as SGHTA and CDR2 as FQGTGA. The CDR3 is CASSLAIWDEQFF. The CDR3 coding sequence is TGTGCCAGCAGCCTGGCGATTTGGGATGAGCAGTTCTTC.

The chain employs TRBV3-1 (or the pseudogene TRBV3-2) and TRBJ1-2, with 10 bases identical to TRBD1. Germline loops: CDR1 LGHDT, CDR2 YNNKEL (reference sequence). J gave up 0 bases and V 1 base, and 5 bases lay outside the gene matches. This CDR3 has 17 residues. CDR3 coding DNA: TGTGCCAGCAGCCAAGCCGGGACAGGGGCCGCTAACTATGGCTACACCTTC. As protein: CASSQAGTGAANYGYTF.

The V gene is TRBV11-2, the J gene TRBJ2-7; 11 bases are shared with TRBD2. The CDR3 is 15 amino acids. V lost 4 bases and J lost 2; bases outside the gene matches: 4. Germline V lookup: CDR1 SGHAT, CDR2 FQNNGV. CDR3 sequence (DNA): TGTGCCAGCAGCTCGATAGCGGGAGGGCCCTACGAGCAGTACTTC. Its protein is CASSSIAGGPYEQYF.

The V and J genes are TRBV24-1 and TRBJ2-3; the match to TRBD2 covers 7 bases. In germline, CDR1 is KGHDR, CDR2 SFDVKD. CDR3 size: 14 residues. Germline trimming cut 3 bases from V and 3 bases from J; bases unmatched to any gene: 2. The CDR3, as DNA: TGTGCCACCAGTGATGCGGGGGTTACAGATACGCAGTATTTT. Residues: CATSDAGVTDTQYF.